This T cell receptor (beta chain) was profiled in a study of cytomegalovirus exposure and HLA in healthy donors. Both 60 Vbeta primers and 13 Jbeta primers went into the PCR. Profiling relied on immunoSEQ multiplex PCR, and the TCRdb table lists in-frame clones only, not all of them. The sample shows 150,000 or so clones, roughly 81% of them seen only once. The trim removed 7 bases at V and 0 bases at J, leaving 13 bases unmatched. The germline V gene encodes CDR1 MDHEN and CDR2 SYDVKM. This CDR3 is built from 19 residues. This sequence was found in a female donor in good health and CMV-seronegative. The V and J genes are TRBV28 and TRBJ2-1; TRBD2 matches 12 bases. Material for sequencing was PBMCs. DNA for the CDR3: TGTGCCAGCATCCCTCCGGGACTAGCGGGCCGTAGCTCCTACAATGAGCAGTTCTTC. Amino acid sequence: CASIPPGLAGRSSYNEQFF.